This T cell receptor (beta chain) was sequenced for a study of cytomegalovirus exposure and HLA in healthy donors. With 60 Vbeta and 13 Jbeta primers, the PCR was carried out. Sequencing used immunoSEQ multiplex PCR; TCRdb keeps in-frame clones, though not all of them. The table records some 94,000 clones, about 78% of them present only once. The V gene's germline CDR1 is SGHRS and CDR2 YFSETQ. This CDR3 contains 16 residues. V lost 0 bases to trimming and J lost 0 bases; unmatched junction nucleotides: 4. The chain employs TRBV5-1 and TRBJ2-7; TRBD2 aligns across 9 bases. Sequenced material: PBMCs. The receptor was derived from a man between 40 and 49 years old in good health and CMV-seronegative. CDR3 DNA: TGCGCCAGCAGCTTGGGGCTAGCGGGGCACTCCTACGAGCAGTACTTC. It codes for CASSLGLAGHSYEQYF.